These 23 T cell receptor beta chains share one sample of origin, sequenced in a study of shared clonotypes between healthy human individuals. Libraries were prepared by immunoSEQ multiplex PCR; TCRdb keeps only in-frame clonotypes and omits some of them. The profile covers some 1 million clones, with roughly 70% appearing a single time and approximately 1.5% taken by the ten largest. The material sequenced was memory CD4+ T cells sorted from blood. Subset: CD45RA-negative fraction. These receptors originate from a man younger than 35 in good health.

V gene TRBV7-2 combines with J gene TRBJ2-1, with 11 bases identical to TRBD2. Trimming took 1 base from V and 9 from J; bases not matched to a gene: 11. CDR3 length: 17 residues. Germline V gene sequence: CDR1 SGHTA, CDR2 FQGNSA. CDR3 sequence (DNA): TGTGCCAGCAGCTTAGGTCTAGCGGGAGGAGGAGGCGGTGAGCAGTTCTTC. Translation gives CASSLGLAGGGGGEQFF.

The V call is TRBV7-9, the J call TRBJ1-3; 8 nucleotides line up with TRBD1. The CDR3 has 17 residues. With 4 bases clipped from V and 0 bases from J, the junction kept 8 bases outside the gene matches. From germline, CDR1 is SEHNR and CDR2 FQNEAQ (reference sequence). The CDR3 reads CASSSPGQASSGNTIYF. In DNA, the CDR3 is TGTGCCAGCAGCTCACCGGGACAGGCGAGCTCTGGAAACACCATATATTTT.

As DNA, the CDR3 is TGTGCTAGCACTCCGGGACTAGCGGGAACCGGGGAGCTGTTTTTT. Its protein product is CASTPGLAGTGELFF. This chain connects TRBV12-5 to TRBJ2-2; 13 nucleotides agree with TRBD2. This CDR3 is 15 amino acids long. With V trimmed by 9 bases and J by 5 bases, 6 bases remained unmatched. CDR1 is LGHNT and CDR2 is FRNRAP in the germline V gene.

CDR3 bases: TGTGCCAGCAGATCCCCGGGACATACCTACGAGCAGTACTTC. This sequence encodes CASRSPGHTYEQYF. The chain recombines TRBV5-6 with TRBJ2-7; possibly TRBD1 for D (6 bases). V shed 5 bases and J shed 2 bases, with 14 bases lying between them. In germline, CDR1 is SGHDT, CDR2 YYEEEE. The CDR3 runs to 14 residues.

The chain is built from TRBV19 and TRBJ1-2, with no clear D. The CDR3 length is 12 residues. Trimming removed 4 bases at V and 8 bases at J, with 11 bases between. From germline, CDR1 is LNHDA and CDR2 SQIVND (reference sequence). The CDR3 nucleotides read TGTGCCAGTAGTAGGGAATCGGACGGCTACACCTTC. Translated, it gives CASSRESDGYTF.

The chain is built from TRBV9 and TRBJ2-7, with D possibly called TRBD1 or TRBD2 (5 bases each). This CDR3 is built from 16 residues. Per the germline V gene, CDR1 is SGDLS and CDR2 is YYNGEE. Trimming stripped 0 bases from V and 0 bases from J, with 13 bases between. The CDR3 DNA is TGTGCCAGCAGCGTAGTTCACCGGGACGACTCCTACGAGCAGTACTTC. Its protein product is CASSVVHRDDSYEQYF.

The J gene is TRBJ1-3, the V gene TRBV13, with D possibly matching TRBD1 (6 bases). The V gene lost 5 bases and the J gene lost 0 bases, with 14 bases spanning the gap. Germline CDR1 PRHDT, CDR2 FYEKMQ (reference sequence). The CDR3 is 16 residues long. CDR3 DNA: TGTGCCAGCAGCGCCCACAGGGTTCGCTCTGGAAACACCATATATTTT. This encodes CASSAHRVRSGNTIYF.

The rearrangement joins TRBV28 to TRBJ1-2; D remains unclear. Germline values: CDR1 MDHEN, CDR2 SYDVKM. The CDR3 has 15 amino acids. Trimming left V 2 bases short and J 5 bases short, with 15 bases between. The CDR3 loop reads CASSLSGIQPYGYTF. In DNA, the CDR3 is TGTGCCAGCAGTTTAAGTGGGATACAGCCTTATGGCTACACCTTC.

Turning to this clone: Within the sample, other DNA sequences also encode this same CDR3. The V and J genes are TRBV7-2 and TRBJ2-5; 11 nucleotides agree with TRBD2. The CDR3 totals 15 residues. V gave up 1 base and J gave up 2 bases; unmatched junction bases: 0. The V gene's germline CDR1 is SGHTA and CDR2 FQGNSA. The DNA for the CDR3 is TGTGCCAGCAGCTTAGGACTAGCGGGACAAGAGACCCAGTACTTC. Its protein product is CASSLGLAGQETQYF.

This clone has at least ten counts. The genes are TRBV5-1 and TRBJ2-5; the match to TRBD2 covers 14 bases. With V trimmed by 0 bases and J by 4 bases, 8 bases remained unmatched. This CDR3 is 18 amino acids long. Per germline, CDR1 SGHRS and CDR2 YFSETQ. CDR3 DNA sequence: TGCGCCAGCAGCTTGGCGACTAGCGGGGGGGCCGGTAGAGAGACCCAGTACTTC. Encoded protein: CASSLATSGGAGRETQYF.

The genes are TRBV9 and TRBJ2-7, with TRBD2 as a possible D gene (7 bases). The CDR3 extends over 19 amino acids. Deletions cut 10 bases from V and 4 bases from J, with 36 bases between. Germline V gene lookup returns CDR1 SGDLS and CDR2 YYNGEE. The CDR3 region is CAYPEVTGGPNSTDYEQYF. In DNA form, the CDR3 reads TGTGCCTACCCCGAGGTAACGGGGGGCCCGAACTCAACCGATTACGAGCAGTACTTC.

This clone has at least ten counts. The chain uses TRBV29-1 and TRBJ2-7, with a weak D call TRBD1 (6 bases). V lost 0 bases and J lost 2, with 11 bases in between. The CDR3 is 14 residues long. The germline V gene encodes CDR1 SQVTM and CDR2 ANQGSEA. CDR3 sequence: CSVEDLRGTYEQYF. The CDR3 DNA sequence: TGCAGCGTTGAAGATCTCAGGGGCACCTACGAGCAGTACTTC.

The chain employs TRBV6-6 and TRBJ1-2; maybe TRBD1 (5 bases). The CDR3 length is 15 residues. Trimming removed 2 bases at V and 10 bases at J, with 20 bases between. The germline V gene encodes CDR1 MNHNY and CDR2 SVGAGI (reference sequence). The CDR3 DNA reads as TGTGCCAGCAGTTACCAGGAATTGGACATTGACGACTACACCTTC. Its translation is CASSYQELDIDDYTF.

The chain uses TRBV2 and TRBJ2-7; 8 positions agree with TRBD2. The CDR3 consists of 14 residues. Germline-derived CDR1 and CDR2 are SNHLY and FYNNEI. After removal of 4 bases from V and 5 bases from J, the junction contained 7 bases not matched to a gene. The CDR3 sequence is CASSVIGRADEQYF. CDR3 coding DNA: TGTGCCAGCAGTGTCATCGGGAGGGCCGACGAGCAGTACTTC.

Of note for this clone: The sample holds other DNA sequences that translate to the same CDR3. The V call is TRBV19, the J call TRBJ2-7, with D possibly matching TRBD1 (6 bases). In germline, CDR1 is LNHDA, CDR2 SQIVND (reference sequence). The V and J ends lost 1 base and 7 bases respectively, with 14 bases between them. This CDR3 spans 14 amino acids. DNA of the CDR3: TGTGCCAGTAGTATAGGGCAGGGGATGGGGGAGCAGTACTTC. Translated: CASSIGQGMGEQYF.

In this sample, this clone turned up a few times. As DNA, the CDR3 is TGCGCCAGCAGCCAAGAAGGGCGGGGGAATCAGCCCCAGCATTTT. This translates into CASSQEGRGNQPQHF. This chain connects TRBV4-1 to TRBJ1-5, with D possibly being TRBD1 (5 bases). V lost 0 bases and J 4 bases, leaving 10 bases between the germline ends. This CDR3 comprises 15 residues. Germline V lookup: CDR1 MGHRA, CDR2 YSYEKL.

The chain uses TRBV5-4 and TRBJ2-3; the match to TRBD2 covers 8 bases. The CDR3 runs to 16 residues. Germline V gene data show CDR1 as SGHNT and CDR2 as YYREEE (reference sequence). The J segment lost 3 bases and the V segment lost 2 bases, leaving 8 bases of the junction unmatched. CDR3 bases: TGTGCCAGCAGCTTTCCCGCGGGGGGCCGTACAGATACGCAGTATTTT. Its translation is CASSFPAGGRTDTQYF.

V is TRBV7-2 and J is TRBJ2-5; TRBD2 is a possible D gene (6 bases). The closer fit of TRBJ2-7 to the DNA end suggests the J call may be wrong. This CDR3 is 14 amino acids long. Germline CDR1 SGHTA, CDR2 FQGNSA. CDR3 DNA: TGTGCCAGCAGCTTAGCGGGAGGAACGGGCGAGCAGTACTTC. Translation gives CASSLAGGTGEQYF.

As concerns this clone: One base separates it from a far larger clone, so it is likely a read error. The chain couples TRBV5-6 to TRBJ1-6, with 9 bases that match TRBD1. In germline, CDR1 is SGHDT, CDR2 YYEEEE. The CDR3 is 15 amino acids. J lost 8 bases, V lost 4 bases, and 7 bases had no gene match. The CDR3 sequence: CASSLRDRVYSPLHF. The CDR3 DNA is TGTGCCAGCAGCCTCCGGGACAGGGTATATTCACCCCTCCACTTT.

The chain carries TRBV11-2 and TRBJ2-7; 9 nucleotides match TRBD1. Losses at the gene ends were 3 bases for V and 5 bases for J; bases not matched to a gene: 5. This CDR3 has 14 residues. CDR1 and CDR2 (germline): SGHAT, FQNNGV. This chain's CDR3 is CASSLTGGRDEQYF. CDR3 nucleotides: TGTGCCAGCAGCTTGACAGGGGGGAGGGACGAGCAGTACTTC.

This clone was detected only a few times. This chain joins TRBV2 and TRBJ1-5, with a possible D match to TRBD1 (5 bases). This CDR3 is built from 15 residues. Trimming shortened V by 6 bases and J by 2 bases, and 14 bases separated the two germline ends. The germline CDR1 and CDR2 sequences are SNHLY and FYNNEI. The CDR3 sequence: CASRNRDGRNQPQHF. The CDR3 DNA sequence: TGTGCCAGCAGGAACCGGGACGGACGCAATCAGCCCCAGCATTTT.

This clone was seen more than once but under ten times. In the same sample, other DNA sequences code for this CDR3. The chain uses TRBV14 and TRBJ1-2; tentative D call: TRBD1 (6 bases). V was pared by 0 bases and J by 4 bases, with 12 bases between. The germline V gene has CDR1 SGHDN and CDR2 FVKESK. This CDR3 region has 15 residues. The CDR3 region is CASSQDPTGGYGYTF. The CDR3 DNA sequence: TGTGCCAGCAGCCAAGACCCGACAGGCGGCTATGGCTACACCTTC.

V and J are TRBV28 and TRBJ2-1; D possibly corresponds to TRBD1 (5 bases). Trimming cost V 7 bases and J 8 bases, with 9 bases left between them. The CDR3 loop spans 11 amino acids. In germline, CDR1 is MDHEN, CDR2 SYDVKM. The CDR3 bases are TGTGCCAGCACTTCCAGGGATGAGCAGTTCTTC. Its translation: CASTSRDEQFF.